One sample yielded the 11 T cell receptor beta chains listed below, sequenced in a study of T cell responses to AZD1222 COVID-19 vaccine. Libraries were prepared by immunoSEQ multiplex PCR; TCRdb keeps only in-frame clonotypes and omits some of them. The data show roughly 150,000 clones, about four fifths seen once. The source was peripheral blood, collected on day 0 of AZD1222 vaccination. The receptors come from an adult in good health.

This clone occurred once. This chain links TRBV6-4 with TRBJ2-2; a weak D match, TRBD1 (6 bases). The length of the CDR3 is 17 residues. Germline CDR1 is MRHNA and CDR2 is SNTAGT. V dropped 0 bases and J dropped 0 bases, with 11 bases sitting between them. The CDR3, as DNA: TGTGCCAGCAGTGACTCCCGCCAGGGGCCGAACACCGGGGAGCTGTTTTTT. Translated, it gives CASSDSRQGPNTGELFF.

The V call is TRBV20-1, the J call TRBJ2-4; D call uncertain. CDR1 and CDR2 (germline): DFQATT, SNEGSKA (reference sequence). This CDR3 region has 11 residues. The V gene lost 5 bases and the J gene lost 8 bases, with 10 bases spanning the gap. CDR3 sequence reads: CSAPKADIQYF. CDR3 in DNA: TGCAGTGCTCCTAAAGCAGACATTCAGTACTTC.

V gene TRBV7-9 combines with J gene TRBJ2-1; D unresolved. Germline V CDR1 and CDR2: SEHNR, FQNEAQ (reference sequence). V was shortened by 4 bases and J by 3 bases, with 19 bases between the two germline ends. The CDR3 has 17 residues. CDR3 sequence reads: CASSSRGSSASYNEQFF. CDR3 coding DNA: TGTGCCAGCAGCTCCCGAGGTAGCAGCGCTAGCTACAATGAGCAGTTCTTC.

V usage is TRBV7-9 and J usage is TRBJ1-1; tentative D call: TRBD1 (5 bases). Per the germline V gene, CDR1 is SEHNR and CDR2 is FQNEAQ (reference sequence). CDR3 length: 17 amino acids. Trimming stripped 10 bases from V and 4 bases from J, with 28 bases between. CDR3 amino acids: CAIPLEGSREGSTEAFF. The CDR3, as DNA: TGTGCCATCCCCTTAGAAGGGTCCAGGGAAGGTAGCACTGAAGCTTTCTTT.

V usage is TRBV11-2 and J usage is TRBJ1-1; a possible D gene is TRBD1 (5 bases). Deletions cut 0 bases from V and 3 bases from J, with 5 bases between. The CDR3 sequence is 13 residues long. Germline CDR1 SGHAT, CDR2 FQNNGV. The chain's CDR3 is CASSLDRDTEAFF. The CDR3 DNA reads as TGTGCCAGCAGCTTAGACAGGGACACTGAAGCTTTCTTT.

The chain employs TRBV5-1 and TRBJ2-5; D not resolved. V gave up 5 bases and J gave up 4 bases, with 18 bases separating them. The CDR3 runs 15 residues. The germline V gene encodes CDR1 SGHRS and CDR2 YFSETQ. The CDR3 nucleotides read TGCGCCAGCAGTTTCGCAGGACCGCGGATAGAGACCCAGTACTTC. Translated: CASSFAGPRIETQYF.

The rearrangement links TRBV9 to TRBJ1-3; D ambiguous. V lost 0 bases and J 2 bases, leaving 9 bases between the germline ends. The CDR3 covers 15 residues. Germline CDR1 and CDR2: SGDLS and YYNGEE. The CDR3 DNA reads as TGTGCCAGCAGCGTAGGGGGAGCACCTGGAAACACCATATATTTT. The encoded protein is CASSVGGAPGNTIYF.

CDR3 sequence reads: CASSVGFNEKLFF. The CDR3 nucleotides are TGTGCCAGCAGCGTTGGGTTTAATGAAAAACTGTTTTTT. The chain is built from TRBV9 and TRBJ1-4; D remains unclear. V lost 2 bases and J 4 bases, leaving 6 bases between the germline ends. From germline, CDR1 is SGDLS and CDR2 YYNGEE. This CDR3 region has 13 residues.

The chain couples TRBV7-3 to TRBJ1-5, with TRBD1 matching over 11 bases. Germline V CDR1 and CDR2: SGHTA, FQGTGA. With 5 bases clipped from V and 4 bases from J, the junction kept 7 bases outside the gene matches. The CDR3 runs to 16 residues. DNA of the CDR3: TGTGCCAGCAGCGATGGGACAGGGGGAGGGAATCAGCCCCAGCATTTT. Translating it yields CASSDGTGGGNQPQHF.

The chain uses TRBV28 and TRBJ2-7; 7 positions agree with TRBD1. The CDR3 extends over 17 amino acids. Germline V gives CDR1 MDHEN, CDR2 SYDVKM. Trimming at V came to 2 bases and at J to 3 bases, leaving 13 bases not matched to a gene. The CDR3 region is CASSLGDSAVPFYEQYF. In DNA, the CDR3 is TGTGCCAGCAGTTTAGGGGACAGCGCAGTTCCCTTCTACGAGCAGTACTTC.

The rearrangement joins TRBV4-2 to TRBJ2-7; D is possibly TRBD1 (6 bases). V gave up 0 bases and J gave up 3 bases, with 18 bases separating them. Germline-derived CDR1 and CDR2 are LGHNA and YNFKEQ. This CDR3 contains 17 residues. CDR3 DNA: TGTGCCAGCAGCCAAGAAAGTGTGGGGGCGCGTATCTACGAGCAGTACTTC. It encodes CASSQESVGARIYEQYF.